The T cell receptor (beta chain) described here comes from a study of T cell repertoires in cytomegalovirus infection. Study information: Recently identified HLA-C-restricted CMV epitopes were used, and well-studied HLA-B-restricted CMV epitopes were used as well. A matching HLA type, together with CMV infection, was signaled by public TCR beta signatures. Study-wide findings and caveats: CMV carriers having the relevant HLA were flagged by cumulative public TCR beta family frequency. Dominant in the ex vivo response were TCR beta clonotypes restricted by HLA-C and specific for CMV.

TCRdb fed the reads into MiXCR, producing one record per CDR3 protein. Here the sample spans about 310,000 distinct CDR3 sequences, roughly 25% being singletons. The CDR3 has 13 amino acids. Germline CDR1 and CDR2: SGHTA and FQGTGA. V was clipped by 8 bases and J by 0 bases, with 7 bases between them. About this clonotype itself: The antigen remains unidentified.

The genes are TRBV7-3 and TRBJ2-2, with D unclear. The source material was cultured PBMCs, sampled from culture after CMV antigen stimulation. This sequence originates from a human donor in good health (CMV status not recorded). Some clones in this sample may be carry-over from other donors' samples. The CDR3 DNA reads TGTGCCAGCGGCCCTACGAACACCGGGGAGCTGTTTTTT. Translation: CASGPTNTGELFF.